The clone carrying this T cell receptor (beta chain) was observed a handful of times. The treatment here: oral pan-JAK inhibitor, 5-10 mg twice daily. The CDR3 consists of 12 residues. V lost 5 bases and J lost 7; bases outside the gene matches: 2. CDR1 LNHNV and CDR2 YYDKDF come from the germline V gene (reference sequence). This sample was taken from a study of CD8+ T cells in alopecia areata. Isolated RNA was reverse transcribed into cDNA used as the sequencing template. Only in-frame clones appear in the TCRdb table, and some are missing; sequencing was by immunoSEQ multiplex PCR. The sample consists of 200,000 to 250,000 clones, around two fifths of them appearing once.

The J gene is TRBJ1-2, the V gene TRBV15; 9 nucleotides agree with TRBD1. This clonotype originated in a human donor with alopecia areata. This material consisted of CD4+ T cells sorted from blood, taken between weeks 30 and 35, from a patient treated with tofacitinib. The CDR3 region has the DNA TGTGCCACCAGCGAACAGGGGGCTGGCTACACCTTC. It specifies CATSEQGAGYTF.